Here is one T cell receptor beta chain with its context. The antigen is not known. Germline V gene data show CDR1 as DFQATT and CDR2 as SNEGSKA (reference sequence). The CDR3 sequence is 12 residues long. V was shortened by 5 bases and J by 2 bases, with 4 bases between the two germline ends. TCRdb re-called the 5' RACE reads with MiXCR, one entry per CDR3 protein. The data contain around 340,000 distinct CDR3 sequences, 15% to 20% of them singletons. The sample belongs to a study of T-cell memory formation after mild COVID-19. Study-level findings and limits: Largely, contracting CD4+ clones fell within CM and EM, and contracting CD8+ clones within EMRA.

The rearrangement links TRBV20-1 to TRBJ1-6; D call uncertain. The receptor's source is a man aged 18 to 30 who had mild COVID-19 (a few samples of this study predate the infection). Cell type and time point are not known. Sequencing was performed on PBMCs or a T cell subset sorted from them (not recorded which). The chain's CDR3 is CSAGPYNSPLHF. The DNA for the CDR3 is TGCAGTGCTGGTCCCTATAATTCACCCCTCCACTTT.